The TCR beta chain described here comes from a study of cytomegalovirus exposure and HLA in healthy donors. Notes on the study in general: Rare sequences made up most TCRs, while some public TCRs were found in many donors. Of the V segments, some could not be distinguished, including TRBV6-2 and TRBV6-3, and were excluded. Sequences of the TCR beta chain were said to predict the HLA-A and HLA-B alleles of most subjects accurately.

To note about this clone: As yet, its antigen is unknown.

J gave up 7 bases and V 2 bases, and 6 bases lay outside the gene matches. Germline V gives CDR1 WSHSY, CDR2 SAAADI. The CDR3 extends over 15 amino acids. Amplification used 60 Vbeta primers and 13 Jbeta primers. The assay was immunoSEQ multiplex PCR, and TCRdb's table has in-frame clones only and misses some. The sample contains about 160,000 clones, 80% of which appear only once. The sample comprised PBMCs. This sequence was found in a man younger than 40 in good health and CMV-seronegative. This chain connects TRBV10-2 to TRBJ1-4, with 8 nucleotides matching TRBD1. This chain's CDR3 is CASSEVDRGSEKLFF. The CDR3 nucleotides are TGCGCCAGCAGTGAGGTCGACAGGGGAAGTGAAAAACTGTTTTTT.